This T cell receptor beta chain was identified in a study of Ad26.COV2.S vaccination and SARS-CoV-2 variants. Overall study findings and caveats: Among vaccine recipients, spike-specific TCR breadth exceeded that of placebo recipients. Across vaccine and placebo recipients, the breadth of non-spike TCRs was similar.

Profiled with immunoSEQ multiplex PCR; TCRdb holds only in-frame clones, not every one. This repertoire shows over 90,000 clones, about three quarters found once; its top ten account for 15% to 20%. Concerning this clone itself: Its target is not known.

This TCR was sampled from a human donor who had recovered from COVID-19. The starting material was peripheral blood, obtained after recovery from COVID-19.

Here the CDR3 DNA reads TGCGCCAGCAGCCCGGACAACTATGGCTACACCTTC. This codes for CASSPDNYGYTF. The chain carries TRBV5-1 and TRBJ1-2; D not resolved. This CDR3 is 12 amino acids long. Germline V lookup: CDR1 SGHRS, CDR2 YFSETQ. Trimming took off 4 bases at V and 2 bases at J, with 6 bases between the two ends.